What follows are 32 T cell receptor beta chains derived from one specimen sequenced in a study of OX40 agonist ivuxolimab in advanced cancers. Sequencing was performed with immunoSEQ multiplex PCR; in TCRdb, only in-frame clones are kept and a portion is missing. This table has approximately 40,000 clones, roughly 80% appearing once. Specimen: CD4+ or CD8+ T cells sorted from blood, collected in a trial of the OX40 agonist ivuxolimab. Receptors originate from an adult with an advanced solid tumor such as melanoma, head and neck, liver or kidney cancer.

The chain recombines TRBV5-1 with TRBJ2-7; D not resolved. The CDR3 is made up of 13 amino acids. Germline V gene lookup returns CDR1 SGHRS and CDR2 YFSETQ. Trimming shortened V by 1 base and J by 2 bases, and 7 bases separated the two germline ends. The CDR3 nucleotides read TGCGCCAGCAGCTTGTTGGGCGCCTACGAGCAGTACTTC. Protein: CASSLLGAYEQYF.

The V and J genes are TRBV30 and TRBJ1-4; D is perhaps TRBD1 (5 bases). Germline CDR1 is GTSNPN and CDR2 is SVGIG (reference sequence). V was clipped by 4 bases and J by 3 bases, with 12 bases between them. This CDR3 contains 14 residues. In nucleotides, the CDR3 is TGTGCCTGGAAGGGACCGGGGGCTAATGAAAAACTGTTTTTT. It is translated as CAWKGPGANEKLFF.

The genes are TRBV30 and TRBJ2-1; D unclear. The CDR3 runs 11 residues. Germline CDR1 and CDR2: GTSNPN and SVGIG (reference sequence). V shed 3 bases and J shed 2 bases, with 2 bases lying between them. The CDR3 DNA reads TGTGCCTGGAGCGCCTACAATGAGCAGTTCTTC. This codes for CAWSAYNEQFF.

The chain joins TRBV5-1 to TRBJ2-1; 9 bases align to TRBD2. CDR1 is SGHRS, CDR2 YFSETQ, per germline. With 7 bases clipped from V and 4 bases from J, the junction kept 9 bases outside the gene matches. The CDR3 consists of 15 residues. The CDR3 coding sequence is TGCGCCAGCTACCACCTAAGCGGGGGGTACAATGAGCAGTTCTTC. Translation: CASYHLSGGYNEQFF.

The chain employs TRBV18 and TRBJ1-1; 10 nucleotides agree with TRBD1. The CDR3 runs to 13 residues. The germline CDR1 and CDR2 sequences are KGHSH and LQKENI. Trimming at V came to 8 bases and at J to 7 bases, leaving 7 bases not matched to a gene. The CDR3 region is CASEGQGSGEAFF. The CDR3 nucleotides read TGTGCCAGCGAGGGACAGGGGAGTGGTGAAGCTTTCTTT.

The CDR3 here is CAISESVPPGEYF. Written as DNA, the CDR3 is TGTGCCATCAGTGAGTCAGTGCCGCCCGGGGAGTACTTC. The gene calls are TRBV10-3 and TRBJ2-7, with a tentative D call TRBD2 (5 bases). CDR3 length equals 13 residues. The germline V gene encodes CDR1 ENHRY and CDR2 SYGVKD. V was shortened by 0 bases and J by 11 bases, with 14 bases between the two germline ends.

The chain joins TRBV30 to TRBJ2-3, with 9 nucleotides matching TRBD2. Unmatched junction bases numbered 4, after V lost 2 bases and J lost 4 bases. Germline loops: CDR1 GTSNPN, CDR2 SVGIG (reference sequence). The length of the CDR3 is 14 residues. CDR3 sequence reads: CAWSRVAGADTQYF. CDR3 coding DNA: TGTGCCTGGAGTCGGGTAGCGGGAGCAGATACGCAGTATTTT.

The chain couples TRBV5-1 to TRBJ1-1; unclear D gene. The CDR3 consists of 14 residues. Between the trimmed V and J ends, which lost 6 bases and 4 bases, there was a span of 16 bases. Germline CDR1 reads SGHRS; CDR2 reads YFSETQ. In DNA, the CDR3 is TGCGCCAGCATTTTGAACAGCCAGAGCACTGAAGCTTTCTTT. Its protein is CASILNSQSTEAFF.

The chain links TRBV15 to TRBJ1-2, with no clear D. In germline, CDR1 is LNHNV, CDR2 YYDKDF (reference sequence). The CDR3 is 12 amino acids. Trimming removed 0 bases from V and 7 bases from J, with 6 bases in between. The CDR3 DNA sequence: TGTGCCACCAGCAGAGATAACGCTGGCTACACCTTC. Its protein product is CATSRDNAGYTF.

This clone was counted only a few times. The rearrangement links TRBV30 to TRBJ2-2; 10 bases fit TRBD2. V was pared by 8 bases and J by 6 bases, with 18 bases of the junction left unmatched. Germline V gene lookup returns CDR1 GTSNPN and CDR2 SVGIG (reference sequence). The CDR3 contains 17 residues. The CDR3 sequence: CAGKPPTLAGSPGELFF. The CDR3 bases are TGTGCCGGTAAACCCCCAACACTAGCGGGATCTCCCGGGGAGCTGTTTTTT.

On this clone: The same CDR3 arises from other DNA sequences in this sample as well. V gene TRBV5-1 combines with J gene TRBJ2-5; D is undetermined. Trimming removed 0 bases at V and 5 bases at J, with 5 bases between. The CDR3 consists of 12 residues. Germline CDR1 is SGHRS and CDR2 is YFSETQ. Written as DNA, the CDR3 is TGCGCCAGCAGCTTGGCTGGGGAGACCCAGTACTTC. Translating it yields CASSLAGETQYF.

The chain uses TRBV7-4 and TRBJ1-2; tentative D call: TRBD1 (5 bases). Germline V gene sequence: CDR1 SGHVT, CDR2 SQSDAQ. CDR3 length equals 17 residues. V was cut by 4 bases and J by 3 bases, with 21 bases left in between. The CDR3 bases are TGTGCCAGCAGCTACGCCCCGGGGACCGGCCTACACTATGGCTACACCTTC. Translation gives CASSYAPGTGLHYGYTF.

The V gene is TRBV5-4, the J gene TRBJ1-1; D may be TRBD1 (5 bases). From germline, CDR1 is SGHNT and CDR2 YYREEE (reference sequence). V was trimmed by 4 bases and J by 2 bases, leaving 15 bases between them. CDR3 length: 15 residues. The CDR3 here is CASSQGIWVNTEAFF. Here the CDR3 DNA reads TGTGCCAGCAGCCAGGGTATTTGGGTAAACACTGAAGCTTTCTTT. The full variable domain, in which reference TRBV5-4 and TRBJ1-1 provide the parts outside the CDR3, is ETGVTQSPTHLIKTRGQQVTLRCSSQSGHNTVSWYQQALGQGPQFIFQYYREEENGRGNFPPRFSGLQFPNYSSELNVNALELDDSALYLCASSQGIWVNTEAFFGQGTRLTVV.

This clone is a singleton in its sample. The gene calls are TRBV30 and TRBJ1-5; 10 bases match TRBD1. Trimming at V came to 3 bases and at J to 4 bases, leaving 3 bases not matched to a gene. In germline, CDR1 is GTSNPN, CDR2 SVGIG (reference sequence). The CDR3 contains 14 residues. The CDR3 DNA reads TGTGCCTGGAGCCGGACAGGGGGAAATCAGCCCCAGCATTTT. This translates into CAWSRTGGNQPQHF.

This chain links TRBV14 with TRBJ1-4; tentatively, D is TRBD1 (6 bases). The ends were cut back, 3 bases at V and 0 bases at J, with 11 bases in the middle. Germline V gives CDR1 SGHDN, CDR2 FVKESK. The CDR3 totals 16 residues. The CDR3 loop reads CASSQLTGATNEKLFF. The CDR3, as DNA: TGTGCCAGCAGCCAGCTGACAGGTGCAACTAATGAAAAACTGTTTTTT.

The chain recombines TRBV29-1 with TRBJ1-1; unclear D gene. Germline CDR1 reads SQVTM; CDR2 reads ANQGSEA. The V and J ends lost 2 bases and 3 bases respectively, with 7 bases between them. The CDR3 loop spans 12 amino acids. The CDR3 DNA is TGCAGCGTTGAAATGGGGTACACTGAAGCTTTCTTT. It encodes CSVEMGYTEAFF. Using reference TRBV29-1 and TRBJ1-1 for the parts outside the CDR3, the full variable domain is SAVISQKPSRDICQRGTSLTIQCQVDSQVTMMFWYRQQPGQSLTLIATANQGSEATYESGFVIDKFPISRPNLTFSTLTVSNMSPEDSSIYLCSVEMGYTEAFFGQGTRLTVV.

The chain recombines TRBV10-1 with TRBJ2-7, with TRBD2 matching 12 bases. The V gene end was trimmed by 6 bases and the J gene end by 2 bases; junction bases not matched to a gene: 8. The length of the CDR3 is 16 residues. Germline V gene sequence: CDR1 WNHNN, CDR2 SYGVQD (reference sequence). CDR3 region: CASRGRLAGVTYEQYF. The CDR3 DNA reads TGCGCCAGCAGGGGGCGACTAGCGGGGGTGACCTACGAGCAGTACTTC.

The rearrangement uses TRBV11-2 and TRBJ1-3; 7 nucleotides agree with TRBD1. The CDR3 is 16 amino acids. The germline V gene encodes CDR1 SGHAT and CDR2 FQNNGV. V was pared by 3 bases and J by 0 bases, with 5 bases of the junction left unmatched. CDR3 sequence: CASSLDRRFSGNTIYF. DNA of the CDR3: TGTGCCAGCAGCTTGGACAGGCGTTTCTCTGGAAACACCATATATTTT.

J is TRBJ1-2 and V is TRBV6-5, with D possibly matching TRBD1 (5 bases). From germline, CDR1 is MNHEY and CDR2 SVGAGI. With 0 bases removed from V and 11 bases from J, the gap between germline ends came to 19 bases. The CDR3 is 15 amino acids. In DNA form, the CDR3 reads TGTGCCAGCAGTTACTCGTCCGGGACGTCCCCGGGATACACCTTC. Encoded protein: CASSYSSGTSPGYTF.

The chain uses TRBV10-1 and TRBJ2-7; the D is unclear. The V gene lost 0 bases and the J gene lost 2 bases, with 14 bases spanning the gap. The germline CDR1 and CDR2 sequences are WNHNN and SYGVQD (reference sequence). The CDR3 runs 16 residues. This CDR3 reads CASSESRSAGAYEQYF. In DNA, the CDR3 is TGCGCCAGCAGTGAGTCGAGAAGTGCCGGAGCCTACGAGCAGTACTTC.

V is TRBV15 and J is TRBJ1-6, with a tentative D call TRBD1 (6 bases). The germline V gene encodes CDR1 LNHNV and CDR2 YYDKDF (reference sequence). The CDR3 is 15 amino acids. Trimming left V 3 bases short and J 6 bases short, with 12 bases between. This CDR3 is CATSSYRTANSPLHF. Here the CDR3 DNA reads TGTGCCACCAGCAGCTATAGGACAGCTAATTCACCCCTCCACTTT.

This rearrangement joins TRBV9 to TRBJ2-6, with D uncertain. Germline CDR1 reads SGDLS; CDR2 reads YYNGEE. The CDR3 runs to 15 residues. The V end lost 4 bases, the J end lost 0 bases, and 8 bases lay between the germline ends. As DNA, the CDR3 is TGTGCCAGCAGCCTCCTTAGCTCTGGGGCCAACGTCCTGACTTTC. Protein: CASSLLSSGANVLTF.

The chain recombines TRBV5-4 with TRBJ1-2; D might be TRBD1 (6 bases). This CDR3 has 13 amino acids. Trimming removed 4 bases at V and 5 bases at J, with 12 bases between. Germline assignment: CDR1 SGHNT and CDR2 YYREEE (reference sequence). The CDR3 DNA follows: TGTGCCAGCAGCATTACAGGGCGGTATGGCTACACCTTC. Translated: CASSITGRYGYTF.

This clone was seen only once. The V and J genes are TRBV5-6 and TRBJ2-2; D not resolved. Trimming took 1 base from V and 4 from J, leaving 8 bases between them. CDR1 SGHDT and CDR2 YYEEEE come from the germline V gene. The CDR3 is made up of 14 amino acids. The CDR3, as DNA: TGTGCCAGCAGCTTGAAAGCACCCACCGGGGAGCTGTTTTTT. This translates into CASSLKAPTGELFF.

This clone turned up a few times. The rearrangement joins TRBV2 to TRBJ2-5; maybe TRBD2 (6 bases). The CDR3 has 12 residues. V shed 9 bases and J shed 2 bases, with 10 bases lying between them. In germline, CDR1 is SNHLY, CDR2 FYNNEI. CDR3 in amino acids: CARLEGQETQYF. The DNA for the CDR3 is TGTGCCAGACTGGAGGGACAAGAGACCCAGTACTTC. The variable domain in full, with the rest retrieved from reference TRBV2 and TRBJ2-5, is EPEVTQTPSHQVTQMGQEVILRCVPISNHLYFYWYRQILGQKVEFLVSFYNNEISEKSEIFDDQFSVERPDGSNFTLKIRSTKLEDSAMYFCARLEGQETQYFGPGTRLLVL.

This chain uses TRBV11-2 with TRBJ2-1; the D gene is possibly TRBD2 (5 bases). Germline V gives CDR1 SGHAT, CDR2 FQNNGV. Trimming shortened V by 1 base and J by 9 bases, and 19 bases separated the two germline ends. This CDR3 is 16 amino acids long. CDR3 residues: CASSLGLSGSLGEQFF. For the CDR3, the DNA is TGTGCCAGCAGCTTAGGGTTAAGTGGGAGCTTGGGTGAGCAGTTCTTC.

This clone has just a few counts. The genes are TRBV29-1 and TRBJ1-2; tentative D call: TRBD1 (5 bases). The CDR3 runs 11 residues. Trimming cost V 7 bases and J 1 base, with 7 bases left between them. The germline gives CDR1 SQVTM, CDR2 ANQGSEA. CDR3: CSGQSNYGYTF. For the CDR3, the DNA is TGCAGCGGACAGAGTAACTATGGCTACACCTTC.

This clone is medium-sized (0.01 to 0.1%) by share. The chain has TRBV28 and TRBJ1-5, with 10 bases identical to TRBD1. The germline CDR1 and CDR2 sequences are MDHEN and SYDVKM. The V and J ends lost 1 base and 1 base, in that order; junction bases with no gene match: 13. The CDR3 runs 20 residues. CDR3 coding DNA: TGTGCCAGCAGTTTATCCCGGAGGAGGACAGGGGGAAGGAGCAATCAGCCCCAGCATTTT. Translating it yields CASSLSRRRTGGRSNQPQHF.

In its sample, this clone was seen a few times. V usage is TRBV19 and J usage is TRBJ1-5; no clear D gene. Trimming shortened V by 8 bases and J by 2 bases, and 7 bases separated the two germline ends. The germline CDR1 and CDR2 sequences are LNHDA and SQIVND (reference sequence). The CDR3 length is 12 residues. CDR3 loop: CASHHRNQPQHF. CDR3 bases: TGTGCCAGTCATCACCGCAATCAGCCCCAGCATTTT.

The V call is TRBV7-2, the J call TRBJ1-5; TRBD1 agrees at 7 bases. This CDR3 comprises 14 residues. Germline V gene data show CDR1 as SGHTA and CDR2 as FQGNSA. V shed 6 bases and J 3 bases; nucleotides not matched to a gene: 5. The CDR3 loop reads CASRRDSSNQPQHF. The CDR3 DNA follows: TGTGCCAGCAGACGGGACAGTTCCAATCAGCCCCAGCATTTT.

The CDR3 protein is CASSLGTRVTGELFF. As DNA, the CDR3 is TGTGCCAGCAGCCTCGGGACTAGGGTCACCGGGGAGCTGTTTTTT. The V gene is TRBV7-9, the J gene TRBJ2-2, with 8 bases identical to TRBD2. Germline V gives CDR1 SEHNR, CDR2 FQNEAQ (reference sequence). The CDR3 sequence is 15 residues long. With V trimmed by 5 bases and J by 4 bases, 6 bases remained unmatched.

The chain employs TRBV28 and TRBJ2-7, with no clear D. Trimming cost V 10 bases and J 2 bases, with 18 bases left between them. The CDR3 extends over 14 amino acids. The germline gives CDR1 MDHEN, CDR2 SYDVKM. This CDR3 reads CATVGWRSAYEQYF. The CDR3 region has the DNA TGTGCCACCGTAGGTTGGCGGAGTGCCTACGAGCAGTACTTC.